The 24 T cell receptor beta chains listed next were all sequenced from one sample in a study of human T cells and chemical hapten exposure. Time point noted: patch test 3, about 24 weeks after DPC sensitization. Regarding treatment: therapeutic diphenylcyclopropenone sensitization with weekly scalp DPC. From the RACE reads, TCRdb called clonotypes with MiXCR, one entry per CDR3 protein. The data contain 55,000 to 75,000 distinct CDR3 sequences, roughly an eighth of them singletons. Sample: whole blood, taken in connection with sensitization to the hapten diphenylcyclopropenone (DPC). These receptors were collected from a man aged 25 to 40 with alopecia areata. Some clones in this sample may be carry-over from other donors' samples.

The chain uses TRBV19 and TRBJ2-1, with a tentative D call TRBD1 (5 bases). This CDR3 is built from 14 residues. V lost 3 bases and J lost 0, with 6 bases in between. Germline-derived CDR1 and CDR2 are LNHDA and SQIVND (reference sequence). The CDR3 nucleotides are TGTGCCAGTAGTATCGACAGCTCCTACAATGAGCAGTTCTTC. Protein: CASSIDSSYNEQFF.

The V call is TRBV28, the J call TRBJ2-3, with D uncertain. The CDR3 spans 14 residues. V was shortened by 2 bases and J by 1 base, with 7 bases between the two germline ends. Germline V gene data show CDR1 as MDHEN and CDR2 as SYDVKM. The CDR3 region is CASSLPSGTDTQYF. The CDR3 bases are TGTGCCAGCAGTTTACCTAGTGGCACAGATACGCAGTATTTT.

The rearrangement links TRBV10-2 to TRBJ1-2; possible D gene TRBD1, 5 bases. Germline V gene sequence: CDR1 WSHSY, CDR2 SAAADI. V was trimmed by 6 bases and J by 8 bases, leaving 13 bases between them. This CDR3 has 12 residues. This CDR3 is CASSIGTGGYTF. The CDR3 DNA sequence: TGCGCCAGCAGCATAGGGACGGGGGGCTACACCTTC.

This clonotype was recorded at least ten times. This sequence joins TRBV7-2 and TRBJ2-1, with D maybe TRBD1 (5 bases). The CDR3 contains 15 residues. V shed 3 bases and J shed 0 bases, with 9 bases lying between them. The germline V gene encodes CDR1 SGHTA and CDR2 FQGNSA. As DNA, the CDR3 is TGTGCCAGCAGCTTGATGGGGCCCTCCTACAATGAGCAGTTCTTC. The encoded protein is CASSLMGPSYNEQFF.

This clonotype was counted a few times. The chain uses TRBV20-1 and TRBJ1-5, with 7 bases lining up with TRBD1. This CDR3 region has 14 residues. The V gene end was trimmed by 7 bases and the J gene end by 11 bases; junction bases not matched to a gene: 17. CDR1 and CDR2 (germline): DFQATT, SNEGSKA (reference sequence). CDR3 protein: CSVTTGTQQSAQHF. In DNA form, the CDR3 reads TGCAGTGTTACGACAGGGACCCAGCAATCAGCCCAGCATTTT.

In regard to this clonotype: Compared with germline, one end of the junction differs, possibly owing to a read error. The chain uses TRBV7-6 and TRBJ2-3; TRBD1 matches 9 bases. The CDR3 contains 15 residues. The V gene's germline CDR1 is SGHVS and CDR2 FNYEAQ. In DNA form, the CDR3 reads TGTGTCAGCAGCCAACGGACAGGGGGCACAGATACGCAGTATTTT. This sequence encodes CVSSQRTGGTDTQYF.

This clonotype showed up just a few times. In DNA form, the CDR3 reads TGTGCCAGCATGCTGGACGGGGGCTCCTACAATGAGCAGTTCTTC. This sequence encodes CASMLDGGSYNEQFF. The chain is built from TRBV6-4 and TRBJ2-1; possible D gene TRBD2, 6 bases. Germline CDR1 MRHNA, CDR2 SNTAGT. V dropped 7 bases and J dropped 0 bases, with 13 bases sitting between them. This CDR3 is built from 15 residues.

The V gene is TRBV4-3, the J gene TRBJ2-3; D possibly matches TRBD1 or TRBD2 (5 bases each). V gave up 4 bases and J gave up 2 bases, with 16 bases separating them. Germline assignment: CDR1 LGHNA and CDR2 YSLEER. The CDR3 is 16 residues long. DNA for the CDR3: TGCGCCAGCAGCCGAGCGGCAGGGCGTACCACAGATACGCAGTATTTT. Its translation: CASSRAAGRTTDTQYF.

V gene TRBV6-2 or TRBV6-3 combines with J gene TRBJ2-2; D remains unclear. The germline V gene has CDR1 MNHEY and CDR2 SVGEGT. Trimming took off 2 bases at V and 2 bases at J, with 12 bases between the two ends. The CDR3 spans 16 residues. Written as DNA, the CDR3 is TGTGCCAGCAGTTACGATCGAGAAGTAAACACCGGGGAGCTGTTTTTT. Residues: CASSYDREVNTGELFF.

Concerning this clonotype: A read error is possible here, since a much larger clone lies one base away. The V gene is TRBV30, the J gene TRBJ1-5; D is perhaps TRBD1 (6 bases). Per germline, CDR1 GTSNPN and CDR2 SVGIG (reference sequence). The CDR3 runs to 13 residues. The CDR3 DNA is TGTGCCTGGAGTGTACAGGGCAATCAGTCCCAGCATTTT. The encoded protein is CAWSVQGNQSQHF.

This clonotype was seen only a few times. The chain recombines TRBV5-1 with TRBJ2-3; D is possibly TRBD1 (10 bases). Germline V gene sequence: CDR1 SGHRS, CDR2 YFSETQ. This CDR3 is built from 16 residues. The germline V and J ends were trimmed by 4 bases and 3 bases, with 18 bases remaining between them. The CDR3 DNA sequence: TGCGCCAGCAGCAGCGGGGGGACAGGGGCGACAGATACGCAGTATTTT. This encodes CASSSGGTGATDTQYF.

Concerning this clonotype itself: A much larger clone sits a single nucleotide away, making a read error possible. This rearrangement joins TRBV7-9 to TRBJ2-1, with 8 bases matching TRBD1. Germline V lookup: CDR1 SEHNR, CDR2 FQNEAQ (reference sequence). The CDR3 contains 15 residues. The CDR3 DNA is TGTGCCTGCAGCTTAGGTACAGGGGGGTACAATGAGCAGTTCTTC. Translation gives CACSLGTGGYNEQFF.

The CDR3 region is CASSSHPQQGLAKNIQYF. The CDR3 DNA follows: TGTGCCAGCAGCTCGCACCCTCAGCAGGGGCTAGCCAAAAACATTCAGTACTTC. The gene calls are TRBV7-9 and TRBJ2-4; perhaps TRBD1 as D (6 bases). Trimming shortened V by 4 bases and J by 0 bases, and 19 bases separated the two germline ends. This CDR3 comprises 18 residues. Germline CDR1 SEHNR, CDR2 FQNEAQ (reference sequence).

Remarks on this clonotype: A much larger clone differs from this one at a single base, so this may be a read error. The chain combines TRBV10-1 with TRBJ1-5; TRBD1 matches at 7 bases. Germline values: CDR1 WNHNN, CDR2 SYGVQD (reference sequence). The CDR3 spans 13 residues. Here the CDR3 DNA reads TGCGCCAGCAGGACAGGGAGCAATCAGCACCAGCATTTT. Translation: CASRTGSNQHQHF.

This clonotype has just a few counts. This chain links TRBV28 with TRBJ2-1; D not certain. Germline-derived CDR1 and CDR2 are MDHEN and SYDVKM. The CDR3 has 14 amino acids. Deletions cut 3 bases from V and 0 bases from J, with 6 bases between. This chain's CDR3 is CASSFPPSYNEQFF. The CDR3 DNA is TGTGCCAGCAGTTTCCCCCCCTCCTACAATGAGCAGTTCTTC.

This chain connects TRBV7-2 to TRBJ2-3; 7 bases match TRBD1. The CDR3 spans 16 residues. Looked up from germline, CDR1 is SGHTA and CDR2 is FQGNSA. V lost 2 bases, J lost 0 bases, and 5 bases stayed unmatched. CDR3 sequence (DNA): TGTGCCAGCAGCTTACGACAGGGTCCTAGCACAGATACGCAGTATTTT. Residues: CASSLRQGPSTDTQYF.

This clonotype was counted at least ten times. V and J are TRBV20-1 and TRBJ1-5; D may be TRBD1 (6 bases). Germline loops: CDR1 DFQATT, CDR2 SNEGSKA (reference sequence). This CDR3 is 14 amino acids long. Trimming shortened V by 2 bases and J by 2 bases, and 10 bases separated the two germline ends. CDR3 DNA: TGCAGTGCTAGACATTCAGGGGGCAATCAGCCCCAGCATTTT. Protein sequence: CSARHSGGNQPQHF.

This clonotype was found a few times. V and J are TRBV10-3 and TRBJ1-2; TRBD1 agrees at 8 bases. CDR3 length: 13 residues. Germline trimming cut 4 bases from V and 7 bases from J; bases unmatched to any gene: 5. Germline CDR1 is ENHRY and CDR2 is SYGVKD. This CDR3 reads CAISADRDSGYTF. The CDR3 nucleotides read TGTGCCATCAGTGCGGACAGGGACTCTGGCTACACCTTC.

This clonotype was found a few times. The J gene is TRBJ2-3, the V gene TRBV10-3; 16 bases line up with TRBD2. J was trimmed by 3 bases and V by 7 bases; bases with no gene match: 7. The CDR3 runs to 17 residues. CDR1 is ENHRY and CDR2 is SYGVKD in the germline V gene. The CDR3 DNA reads as TGTGCCATCACCGGGACTAGCGGGGGGGCCCGGACAGATACGCAGTATTTT. Residues: CAITGTSGGARTDTQYF.

This chain links TRBV28 with TRBJ1-2; the D is unclear. Trimming removed 5 bases from V and 4 bases from J, with 5 bases in between. CDR1 and CDR2 (germline): MDHEN, SYDVKM. The CDR3 covers 11 residues. The CDR3 loop is CASSVAYGYTF. The CDR3 bases are TGTGCCAGCAGTGTGGCCTATGGCTACACCTTC.

This clonotype turned up a few times. V gene TRBV9 combines with J gene TRBJ1-5; no definite D call. Germline loops: CDR1 SGDLS, CDR2 YYNGEE. Trimming cost V 0 bases and J 7 bases, with 8 bases left between them. The CDR3 length is 13 residues. The CDR3 region has the DNA TGTGCCAGCAGCGTAGGTTCTGACCAGCCCCAGCATTTT. Encoded protein: CASSVGSDQPQHF.

This clonotype was recorded many times. V and J are TRBV24-1 and TRBJ2-5; D not certain. With 4 bases removed from V and 7 bases from J, the gap between germline ends came to 12 bases. The CDR3 loop spans 13 amino acids. Germline V lookup: CDR1 KGHDR, CDR2 SFDVKD. The CDR3 bases are TGTGCCACCAGTGACGCTCCCTTCGGGACCCAGTACTTC. Its protein is CATSDAPFGTQYF.

This clonotype has at least ten counts. J is TRBJ2-3 and V is TRBV24-1, with 10 bases aligning to TRBD1. The germline gives CDR1 KGHDR, CDR2 SFDVKD. The trim removed 5 bases at V and 4 bases at J, leaving 2 bases unmatched. CDR3 length: 14 residues. The CDR3 DNA is TGTGCCACCAGTGGACAGGGGGCTCCAGATACGCAGTATTTT. This encodes CATSGQGAPDTQYF.

The gene calls are TRBV25-1 and TRBJ1-2; maybe TRBD1 (5 bases). Between the trimmed V and J ends, which lost 8 bases and 4 bases, there was a span of 11 bases. CDR1 is MGHDK, CDR2 SYGVNS, per germline. This CDR3 has 12 amino acids. The CDR3 nucleotides read TGTGCCAGCTCAGACAGTCGCTATGGCTACACCTTC. It specifies CASSDSRYGYTF.